The rows below give T cell receptor beta chains drawn from one sample of a study of T cell repertoires in cytomegalovirus infection. TCRdb reanalysed the reads using MiXCR and keeps one entry per CDR3 protein. The sample lists fewer than 350,000 distinct CDR3 sequences; 15% to 20% were seen once. The sequenced material came from PBMCs. The receptors stem from a human donor in good health (CMV status not recorded). Some clones in this sample may be carry-over from other donors' samples. CDR3s include the opening cysteine and the closing phenylalanine or tryptophan. The order of the fields is D gene, J gene, clone size, V gene, CDR3 DNA, CDR3 protein. D genes are given only for firm matches. Only some rows state a clone size, as once, few, many or a class for expanded clones.

>.|TRBJ2-6|.|TRBV6-6
TGTGCCAGCCGATGGGGTTCTGCCGGGGCCAACGTCCTGACTTTC
CASRWGSAGANVLTF
>.|TRBJ1-2|few|TRBV4-2
TGTGCCAGCAGCCAAGATGACCAGGTCGGGGAAAGGTATGGCTACACCTTC
CASSQDDQVGERYGYTF
>.|TRBJ1-5|once|TRBV20-1
TGCAGTGCTAGCCGCCCCGGTAGCAATCAGCCCCAGCATTTT
CSASRPGSNQPQHF
>.|TRBJ2-1|few|TRBV5-1
TGCGCCAGCAGGAGCAGCCTCCGCTCCTACAATGAGCAGTTCTTC
CASRSSLRSYNEQFF
>.|TRBJ1-3|.|TRBV11-2
TGTGCCAGCAGCCCCCTGACCCGAGTCTCTGGAAACACCATATATTTT
CASSPLTRVSGNTIYF
>TRBD2|TRBJ2-7|.|TRBV6-2/TRBV6-3
TGTGCCAGCAGCGCGGGGGAGAGGACGTCCTACGAGCAGTACTTC
CASSAGERTSYEQYF
>.|TRBJ2-1|once|TRBV5-1
TGCGCCAGCAGCTTGTCCAAGAGCTCCTACAATGAGCAGTTCTTC
CASSLSKSSYNEQFF
>.|TRBJ1-2|few|TRBV9
TGTGCCAGCAGCATACCGACAGGCAACTATGGCTACACCTTC
CASSIPTGNYGYTF
>TRBD1|TRBJ2-3|many|TRBV5-1
TGCGCCAGCAGCTTGGGACAGGGGGATACGCAGTATTTT
CASSLGQGDTQYF
>.|TRBJ2-3|once|TRBV2
TGTGCCAGCAGTGCCAGGACAGTCCCCACAGATACGCAGTATTTT
CASSARTVPTDTQYF
>.|TRBJ1-1|many|TRBV20-1
TGCAGTGCTAAAAAAACGACAGTTAATCTAGACTTCGAAGAAGCTTTCTTT
CSAKKTTVNLDFEEAFF
>TRBD1|TRBJ2-7|.|TRBV4-1
TGCGCCAGCAGCCAACACACAGGGGTCCCCTACGAGCAGTACTTC
CASSQHTGVPYEQYF
>.|TRBJ1-5|many|TRBV7-2
TGTGCCAGCAGCTGGGGACCGGATCAGCCCCAGCATTTT
CASSWGPDQPQHF
>.|TRBJ1-4|many|TRBV4-2
TGTGCCAGCAGCCAAGTAACTGCAACTAATGAAAAACTGTTTTTT
CASSQVTATNEKLFF
>TRBD1|TRBJ1-1|few|TRBV28
TGTGCCAGCAGTCCCGGGACAGGGGGGCCGGAAGCTTTCTTT
CASSPGTGGPEAFF
>TRBD1|TRBJ2-5|.|TRBV28
TGTGCCAGCAGTCTCCTTCGATACCGGGACAGGTTGTGGGAGACCCAGTACTTC
CASSLLRYRDRLWETQYF
>TRBD1|TRBJ1-6|.|TRBV10-3
TGTGCCATCAGCCCTTCCTCGACAGGGGCGAATTCACCCCTCCACTTT
CAISPSSTGANSPLHF
>TRBD1|TRBJ1-6|few|TRBV6-1
TGTGCCAGCAGTCTACAGGGGGCTGGGGGCTCACCCCTCCACTTT
CASSLQGAGGSPLHF
>.|TRBJ2-3|.|TRBV2
TGTGCCAGCAAAAGGGCCCGACAGGCGTCTTTGGGGGATACGCAGTATTTT
CASKRARQASLGDTQYF
>.|TRBJ2-1|few|TRBV11-2
TGTGCCAGCAGCATGGAGACCGGAAATGAGCAGTTCTTC
CASSMETGNEQFF